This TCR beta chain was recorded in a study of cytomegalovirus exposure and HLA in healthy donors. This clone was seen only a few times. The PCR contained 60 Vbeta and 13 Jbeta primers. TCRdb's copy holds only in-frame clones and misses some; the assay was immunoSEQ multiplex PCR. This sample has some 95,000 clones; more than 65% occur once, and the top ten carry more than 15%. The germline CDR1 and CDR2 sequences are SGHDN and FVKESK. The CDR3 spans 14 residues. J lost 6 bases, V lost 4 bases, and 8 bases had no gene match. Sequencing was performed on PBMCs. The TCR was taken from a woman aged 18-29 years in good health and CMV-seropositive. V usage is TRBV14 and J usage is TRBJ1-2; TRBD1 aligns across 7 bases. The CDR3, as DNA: TGTGCCAGCAGCCTCGGGAGGGGGCAGGATGGCTACACCTTC. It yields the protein CASSLGRGQDGYTF.